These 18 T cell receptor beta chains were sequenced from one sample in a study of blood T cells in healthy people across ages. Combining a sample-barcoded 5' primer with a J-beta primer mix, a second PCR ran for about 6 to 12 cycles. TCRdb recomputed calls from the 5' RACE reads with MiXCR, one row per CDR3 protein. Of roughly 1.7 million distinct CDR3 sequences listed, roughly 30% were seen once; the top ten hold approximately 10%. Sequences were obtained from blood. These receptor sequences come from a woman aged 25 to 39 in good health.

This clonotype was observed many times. DNA of the CDR3: TGCGCCAGCAGCTCACCACAGGGTAACCCTTACAATGAGCAGTTCTTC. Amino acids: CASSSPQGNPYNEQFF. The chain employs TRBV4-1 and TRBJ2-1; perhaps TRBD1 as D (6 bases). The CDR3 extends over 16 amino acids. In germline, CDR1 is MGHRA, CDR2 YSYEKL. V lost 5 bases and J lost 4, with 18 bases in between.

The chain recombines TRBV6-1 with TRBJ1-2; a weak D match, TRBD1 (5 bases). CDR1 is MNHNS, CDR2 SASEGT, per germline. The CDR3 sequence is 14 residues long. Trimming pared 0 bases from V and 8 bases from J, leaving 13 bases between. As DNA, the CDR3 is TGTGCCAGCAGTGAAGCGCTGGTAGGGGCCGGCTACACCTTC. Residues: CASSEALVGAGYTF.

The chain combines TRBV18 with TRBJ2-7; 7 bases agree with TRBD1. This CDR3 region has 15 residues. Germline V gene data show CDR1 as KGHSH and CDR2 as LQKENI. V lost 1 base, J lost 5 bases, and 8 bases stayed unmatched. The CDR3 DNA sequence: TGTGCCAGCTCACCACTAACAGGGGATTTGAACGAGCAGTACTTC. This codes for CASSPLTGDLNEQYF.

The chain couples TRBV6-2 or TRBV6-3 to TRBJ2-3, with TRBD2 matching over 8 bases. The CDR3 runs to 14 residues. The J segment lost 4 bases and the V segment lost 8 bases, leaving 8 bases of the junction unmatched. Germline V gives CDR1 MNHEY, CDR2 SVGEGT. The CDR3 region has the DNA TGTGCCAGCGTCCGGAGCGGGGGAGCAGATACGCAGTATTTT. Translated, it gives CASVRSGGADTQYF.

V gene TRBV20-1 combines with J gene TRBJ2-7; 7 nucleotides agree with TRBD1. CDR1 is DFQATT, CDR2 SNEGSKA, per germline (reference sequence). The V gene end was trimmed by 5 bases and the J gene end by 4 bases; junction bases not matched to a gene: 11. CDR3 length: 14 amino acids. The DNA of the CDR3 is TGCAGTGCTCGCTTGACAGGGAGTTGGTACGAGCAGTACTTC. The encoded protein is CSARLTGSWYEQYF.

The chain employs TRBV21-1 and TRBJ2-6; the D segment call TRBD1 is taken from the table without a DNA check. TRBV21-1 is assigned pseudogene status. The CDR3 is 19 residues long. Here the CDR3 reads CASTPLIKPPPSGANVLTF. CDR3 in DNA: TGTGCCAGCACACCCCTAATTAAACCTCCGCCCTCTGGGGCCAACGTCCTGACTTTC.

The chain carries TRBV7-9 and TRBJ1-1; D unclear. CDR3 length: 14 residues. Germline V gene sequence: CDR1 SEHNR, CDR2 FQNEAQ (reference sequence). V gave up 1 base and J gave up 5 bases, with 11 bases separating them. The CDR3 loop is CASSLVRPGTEAFF. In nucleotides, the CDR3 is TGTGCCAGCAGCTTAGTTCGCCCGGGGACTGAAGCTTTCTTT.

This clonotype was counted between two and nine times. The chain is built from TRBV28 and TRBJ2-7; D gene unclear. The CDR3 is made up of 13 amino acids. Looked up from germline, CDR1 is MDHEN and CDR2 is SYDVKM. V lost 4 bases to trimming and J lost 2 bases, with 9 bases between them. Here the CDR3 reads CASSSQAPYEQYF. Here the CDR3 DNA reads TGTGCCAGCAGTTCACAAGCCCCCTACGAGCAGTACTTC.

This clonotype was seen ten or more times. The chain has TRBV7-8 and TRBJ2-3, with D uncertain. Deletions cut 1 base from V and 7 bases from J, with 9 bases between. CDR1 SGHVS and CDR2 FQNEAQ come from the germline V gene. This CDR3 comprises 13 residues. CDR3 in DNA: TGTGCCAGCAGCTTAGATCCCCAGCATACGCAGTATTTT. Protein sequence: CASSLDPQHTQYF.

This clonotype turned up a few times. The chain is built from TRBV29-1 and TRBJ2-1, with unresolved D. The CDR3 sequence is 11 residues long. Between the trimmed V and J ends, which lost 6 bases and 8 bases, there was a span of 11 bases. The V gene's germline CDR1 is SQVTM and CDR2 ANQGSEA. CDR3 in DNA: TGCAGCGTAGGAGTTGGCCATGAGCAGTTCTTC. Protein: CSVGVGHEQFF.

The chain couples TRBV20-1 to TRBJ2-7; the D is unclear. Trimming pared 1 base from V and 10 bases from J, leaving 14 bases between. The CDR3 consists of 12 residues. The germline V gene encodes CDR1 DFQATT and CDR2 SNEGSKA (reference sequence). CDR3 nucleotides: TGCAGTGCTAGAGTCGGGCCTTCCACCCAGTACTTC. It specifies CSARVGPSTQYF.

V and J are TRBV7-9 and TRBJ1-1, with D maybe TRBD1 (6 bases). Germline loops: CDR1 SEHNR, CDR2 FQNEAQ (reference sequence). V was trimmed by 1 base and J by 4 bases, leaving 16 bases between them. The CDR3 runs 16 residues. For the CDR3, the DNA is TGTGCCAGCAGCTTAGAAGGGGGACGACGCGGCACTGAAGCTTTCTTT. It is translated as CASSLEGGRRGTEAFF.

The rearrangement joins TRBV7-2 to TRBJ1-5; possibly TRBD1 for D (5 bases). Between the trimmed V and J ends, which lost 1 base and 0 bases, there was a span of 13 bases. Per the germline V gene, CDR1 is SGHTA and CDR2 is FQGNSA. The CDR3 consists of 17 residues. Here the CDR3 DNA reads TGTGCCAGCAGCTTAGAGGGCAGGGATTATAGCAATCAGCCCCAGCATTTT. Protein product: CASSLEGRDYSNQPQHF.

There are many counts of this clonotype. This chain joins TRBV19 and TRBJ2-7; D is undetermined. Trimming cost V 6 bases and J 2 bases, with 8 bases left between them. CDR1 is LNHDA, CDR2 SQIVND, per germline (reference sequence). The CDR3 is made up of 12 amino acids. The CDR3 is CASSASAYEQYF. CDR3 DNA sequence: TGTGCCAGTAGCGCCTCAGCCTACGAGCAGTACTTC.

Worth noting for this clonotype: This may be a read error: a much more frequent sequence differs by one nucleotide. CDR3 DNA sequence: TGTGTCAGCAGCAGAATTTACCGGGACACCTACGAGCAGTACTTC. It is translated as CVSSRIYRDTYEQYF. The chain couples TRBV6-2 or TRBV6-3 to TRBJ2-7; D possibly corresponds to TRBD1 (6 bases). This CDR3 is built from 15 residues. Germline V gene sequence: CDR1 MNHEY, CDR2 SVGEGT.

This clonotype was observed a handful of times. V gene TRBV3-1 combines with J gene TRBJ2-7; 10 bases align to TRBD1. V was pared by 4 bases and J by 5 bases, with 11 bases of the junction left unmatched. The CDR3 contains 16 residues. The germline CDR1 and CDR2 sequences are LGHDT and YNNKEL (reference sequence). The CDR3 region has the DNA TGTGCCAGCAGCCGCCTGTCTGGGGGACAGGGGAACGAGCAGTACTTC. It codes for CASSRLSGGQGNEQYF.

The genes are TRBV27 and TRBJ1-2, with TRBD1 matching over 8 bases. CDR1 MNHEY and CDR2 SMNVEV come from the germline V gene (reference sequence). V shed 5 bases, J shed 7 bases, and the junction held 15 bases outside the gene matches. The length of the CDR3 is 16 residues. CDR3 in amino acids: CASSVYGTGTSRGYTF. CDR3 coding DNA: TGTGCCAGCAGTGTATACGGGACAGGTACCTCTCGTGGCTACACCTTC.

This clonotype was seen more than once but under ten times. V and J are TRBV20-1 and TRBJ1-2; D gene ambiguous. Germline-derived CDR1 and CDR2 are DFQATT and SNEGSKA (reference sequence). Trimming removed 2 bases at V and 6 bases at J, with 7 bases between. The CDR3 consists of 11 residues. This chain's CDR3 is CSARQENGYTF. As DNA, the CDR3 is TGCAGTGCTAGACAAGAGAATGGCTACACCTTC.